This note documents a single TCR beta chain sequence. This sample was taken from a study of shared clonotypes between healthy human individuals. Germline V CDR1 and CDR2: WNHNN, SYGVQD (reference sequence). V was clipped by 1 base and J by 7 bases, with 11 bases between them. The CDR3 is 14 amino acids. Naive CD8 cells lacked CD45RO and underwent positive selection for CCR7, leaving out terminally differentiated effector memory CD45RA+ cells. The assay was immunoSEQ multiplex PCR, and TCRdb's table has in-frame clones only and misses some. The sample holds about 2,200,000 clones, 85% to 95% seen once.

Material: naive CD8+ T cells from PBMCs. The chain couples TRBV10-1 to TRBJ2-1, with D possibly matching TRBD1 (5 bases). The receptor's source is a man aged 18-30 years in good health. Some clones in this sample may be carry-over from other donors' samples. For the CDR3, the DNA is TGCGCCAGCAGTGAGTTTACCAGGGCGAATGAGCAGTTCTTC. Its translation is CASSEFTRANEQFF.